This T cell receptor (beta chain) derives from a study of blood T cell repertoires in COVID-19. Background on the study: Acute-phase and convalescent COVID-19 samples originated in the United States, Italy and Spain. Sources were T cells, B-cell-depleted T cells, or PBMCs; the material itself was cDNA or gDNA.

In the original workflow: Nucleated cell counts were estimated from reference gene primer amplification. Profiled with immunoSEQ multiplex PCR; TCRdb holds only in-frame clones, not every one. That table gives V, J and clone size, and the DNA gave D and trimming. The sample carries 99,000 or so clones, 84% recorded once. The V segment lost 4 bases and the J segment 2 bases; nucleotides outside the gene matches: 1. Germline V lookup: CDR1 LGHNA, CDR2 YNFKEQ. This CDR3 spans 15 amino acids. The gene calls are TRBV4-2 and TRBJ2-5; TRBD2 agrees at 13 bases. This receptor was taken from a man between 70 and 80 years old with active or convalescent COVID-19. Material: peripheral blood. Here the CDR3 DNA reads TGTGCCAGCAGCCGACTAGCGGGGGGTCAAGAGACCCAGTACTTC. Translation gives CASSRLAGGQETQYF.